The rows below give T cell receptor beta chains drawn from one sample of a study of technical replicates of blood from a few donors. Repertoires were generated with immunoSEQ multiplex PCR, while TCRdb's copy carries only in-frame clones and drops some. There are about 76,000 clones in the sample; about 91% occur only once, and around 0.26% lies in the top ten. The sequenced sample consisted of T cells isolated from PBMCs. The receptors originated from a human donor in good health. Both conserved end residues are part of each CDR3. The D gene is left open where the match is weak. Clone size is shown for a subset of rows, as once, few, many or a class of expanded clone.

j_call: TRBJ2-2
d_call: TRBD1
v_call: TRBV5-1
clone_size: NA
cdr3_nt: TGCGCCAGCAGCGTTGTCGGGACAGGGGCCACCGGGGAGCTGTTTTTT
cdr3_aa: CASSVVGTGATGELFF

j_call: TRBJ2-3
d_call: TRBD1
v_call: TRBV7-9
clone_size: NA
cdr3_nt: TGTGCCAGCAGCTGGGGATGGGGACAGGTCACAGATACGCAGTATTTT
cdr3_aa: CASSWGWGQVTDTQYF

j_call: TRBJ2-7
d_call: NA
v_call: TRBV6-5
clone_size: NA
cdr3_nt: TGTGCCAGCAGTTCAGGGGTCGAGCAGTACTTC
cdr3_aa: CASSSGVEQYF

j_call: TRBJ2-7
d_call: NA
v_call: TRBV9
clone_size: NA
cdr3_nt: TGTGCCAGCAGCGTAGGGTTAGTCGGCTACGAGCAGTACTTC
cdr3_aa: CASSVGLVGYEQYF

j_call: TRBJ2-2
d_call: TRBD2
v_call: TRBV19
clone_size: NA
cdr3_nt: TGTGCCAGTAGTCTGATCAGAGGGACTAGCGGGAGGGCCGGCCTCTACACCGGGGAGCTGTTTTTT
cdr3_aa: CASSLIRGTSGRAGLYTGELFF

j_call: TRBJ1-5
d_call: TRBD1
v_call: TRBV14
clone_size: once
cdr3_nt: TGTGCCAGCGCTGAACAGGGGCCCAATCAGCCCCAGCATTTT
cdr3_aa: CASAEQGPNQPQHF

j_call: TRBJ2-7
d_call: NA
v_call: TRBV5-6
clone_size: once
cdr3_nt: TGTGCCAGCAGCCACGACAGCCGCTACGAGCAGTACTTC
cdr3_aa: CASSHDSRYEQYF

j_call: TRBJ2-2
d_call: NA
v_call: TRBV19
clone_size: NA
cdr3_nt: TGTGCCAGTAGTCGCTCCAGAAATCAGTACACCGGGGAGCTGTTTTTT
cdr3_aa: CASSRSRNQYTGELFF

j_call: TRBJ2-5
d_call: NA
v_call: TRBV4-1
clone_size: NA
cdr3_nt: TGCGCCAGCAGCCTGTTTTCAGGGCACGGGGAGACCCAGTACTTC
cdr3_aa: CASSLFSGHGETQYF

j_call: TRBJ2-7
d_call: NA
v_call: TRBV11-2
clone_size: NA
cdr3_nt: TGTGCCAGCAGCTTAGAGGTCAGGGGCGAGCAGTACTTC
cdr3_aa: CASSLEVRGEQYF

j_call: TRBJ2-5
d_call: TRBD2
v_call: TRBV5-1
clone_size: NA
cdr3_nt: TGCGCCAGCAGCTTGGTCGGCGGGAGAGAGACCCAGTACTTC
cdr3_aa: CASSLVGGRETQYF

j_call: TRBJ2-2
d_call: NA
v_call: TRBV7-3
clone_size: NA
cdr3_nt: TGTGCCAGCAGCTCCCAGGTCTACAGGGCCGGGGAGCTGTTTTTT
cdr3_aa: CASSSQVYRAGELFF

j_call: TRBJ2-1
d_call: NA
v_call: TRBV11-3
clone_size: NA
cdr3_nt: TGTGCCAGCAGCCACGAAGGGGTCAATGAGCAGTTCTTC
cdr3_aa: CASSHEGVNEQFF

j_call: TRBJ2-1
d_call: TRBD2
v_call: TRBV5-1
clone_size: NA
cdr3_nt: TGCGCCAGCAGGGAGACTAGCGGCTCCTACAATGAGCAGTTCTTC
cdr3_aa: CASRETSGSYNEQFF

j_call: TRBJ1-2
d_call: TRBD1
v_call: TRBV28
clone_size: NA
cdr3_nt: TGTGCCAGCAGCCCTATAGACCGGGACAGTCCGGGCTACACCTTC
cdr3_aa: CASSPIDRDSPGYTF

j_call: TRBJ1-2
d_call: TRBD1
v_call: TRBV6-1
clone_size: NA
cdr3_nt: TGTGCCAGCAGTGAGCGAGAAATCGACAGGGACTATGGCTACACCTTC
cdr3_aa: CASSEREIDRDYGYTF

j_call: TRBJ2-1
d_call: TRBD2
v_call: TRBV9
clone_size: NA
cdr3_nt: TGTGCCAGCAGCGGAACTAGCGGGGGACCCCCCGAGCAGTTCTTC
cdr3_aa: CASSGTSGGPPEQFF

j_call: TRBJ2-7
d_call: TRBD2
v_call: TRBV6-1
clone_size: once
cdr3_nt: TGTGCCAGCAGTGAAACCTTACTAGCGGGAGATAGGGGGGAGCAGTACTTC
cdr3_aa: CASSETLLAGDRGEQYF

j_call: TRBJ1-5
d_call: NA
v_call: TRBV7-6
clone_size: NA
cdr3_nt: TGTGCCAGCAGCTTAAGGTGGGGAGAGGGTCAGCCCCAGCATTTT
cdr3_aa: CASSLRWGEGQPQHF

j_call: TRBJ2-4
d_call: TRBD2
v_call: TRBV4-2
clone_size: NA
cdr3_nt: TGTGCCAGCAGCCAAACAAGCGGGACCCGATTAGCCAAAAACATTCAGTACTTC
cdr3_aa: CASSQTSGTRLAKNIQYF

j_call: TRBJ2-1
d_call: TRBD1
v_call: TRBV7-6
clone_size: NA
cdr3_nt: TGTGCCAGCAGCGTATCCCCCGGGACAGCCCTTGAAGCCTACAATGAGCAGTTCTTC
cdr3_aa: CASSVSPGTALEAYNEQFF

j_call: TRBJ2-7
d_call: NA
v_call: TRBV5-1
clone_size: NA
cdr3_nt: TGCGCCAGCAGCTCTCTGAGCCGCGAGCAGTACTTC
cdr3_aa: CASSSLSREQYF

j_call: TRBJ2-7
d_call: NA
v_call: TRBV4-1
clone_size: NA
cdr3_nt: TGCGCCAGCAGCCAAGGTCCGGTCCCAGGGGACGAGCAGTACTTC
cdr3_aa: CASSQGPVPGDEQYF

j_call: TRBJ1-5
d_call: TRBD1
v_call: TRBV4-1
clone_size: NA
cdr3_nt: TGCGCCAGCAGCCACCTCGGACAGGGAAGGAATCAGCCCCAGCATTTT
cdr3_aa: CASSHLGQGRNQPQHF

j_call: TRBJ1-1
d_call: NA
v_call: TRBV4-1
clone_size: few
cdr3_nt: TGCGCCAGCAGCCAAGATAGTGGAGGGAATACTGAAGCTTTCTTT
cdr3_aa: CASSQDSGGNTEAFF

j_call: TRBJ2-6
d_call: NA
v_call: TRBV18
clone_size: NA
cdr3_nt: TGTGCCAGCTCACCCACACGGCCAGGGTTGCTCTCTGGGGCCAACGTCCTGACTTTC
cdr3_aa: CASSPTRPGLLSGANVLTF

j_call: TRBJ1-1
d_call: NA
v_call: TRBV14
clone_size: NA
cdr3_nt: TGTGCCAGCAGCCAAGCTGTCGACACCTGGACTTTCTTT
cdr3_aa: CASSQAVDTWTFF

j_call: TRBJ2-1
d_call: NA
v_call: TRBV28
clone_size: NA
cdr3_nt: TGTGCCAGCAGTTTAACCTTGGTAGCAAGCAATGAGCAGTTCTTC
cdr3_aa: CASSLTLVASNEQFF

j_call: TRBJ2-3
d_call: NA
v_call: TRBV5-1
clone_size: NA
cdr3_nt: TGCGCCAGCGGGGGGACAGATACGCAGTATTTT
cdr3_aa: CASGGTDTQYF

j_call: TRBJ1-3
d_call: TRBD1
v_call: TRBV28
clone_size: NA
cdr3_nt: TGTGCCAGCAGGACCACAGGGGGAGCTGGAAACACCATATATTTT
cdr3_aa: CASRTTGGAGNTIYF

j_call: TRBJ1-1
d_call: NA
v_call: TRBV19
clone_size: NA
cdr3_nt: TGTGCCAGTAGTATGGAACGGGTCAACACTGAAGCTTTCTTT
cdr3_aa: CASSMERVNTEAFF

j_call: TRBJ1-2
d_call: TRBD1
v_call: TRBV6-4
clone_size: NA
cdr3_nt: TGTGCCAGCAGTGCGGAGGCAGGGGGTACCTATGGCTACACCTTC
cdr3_aa: CASSAEAGGTYGYTF

j_call: TRBJ1-2
d_call: NA
v_call: TRBV25-1
clone_size: NA
cdr3_nt: TGTGCCAGCAGTTCCGGGACAATCGATGGCTACACCTTC
cdr3_aa: CASSSGTIDGYTF

j_call: TRBJ1-1
d_call: TRBD1
v_call: TRBV14
clone_size: few
cdr3_nt: TGTGCCAGCAGCCTACAGGGGTTCACTGAAGCTTTCTTT
cdr3_aa: CASSLQGFTEAFF

j_call: TRBJ2-3
d_call: NA
v_call: TRBV6-1
clone_size: NA
cdr3_nt: TGTGCCAGCACCCAAGGGGGACGGAGCGATACGCAGTATTTT
cdr3_aa: CASTQGGRSDTQYF

j_call: TRBJ1-1
d_call: NA
v_call: TRBV2
clone_size: NA
cdr3_nt: TGTGCCAGCTTGGGGCAGGCGAACACTGAAGCTTTCTTT
cdr3_aa: CASLGQANTEAFF

j_call: TRBJ1-2
d_call: TRBD1
v_call: TRBV4-1
clone_size: few
cdr3_nt: TGCGCCAGCAGCCAAGGGTTGGACAGGATCTATGGCTACACCTTC
cdr3_aa: CASSQGLDRIYGYTF

j_call: TRBJ2-7
d_call: TRBD2
v_call: TRBV4-1
clone_size: NA
cdr3_nt: TGCGCCAGCAGCCTTCTAGCGGGGGACTACGAGCAGTACTTC
cdr3_aa: CASSLLAGDYEQYF

j_call: TRBJ1-2
d_call: NA
v_call: TRBV6-1
clone_size: once
cdr3_nt: TGTGCCAGCAGTGAATCAGGGAGGGATGGCTACACCTTC
cdr3_aa: CASSESGRDGYTF

j_call: TRBJ1-2
d_call: NA
v_call: TRBV11-1
clone_size: once
cdr3_nt: TGTGCCAGCAGCCGCACGCAGGGGTCCCGTTTGAACTACACCTTC
cdr3_aa: CASSRTQGSRLNYTF

j_call: TRBJ1-4
d_call: NA
v_call: TRBV2
clone_size: few
cdr3_nt: TGTGCCAGCAGCTTCAGGAAAGCAACTAATGAAAAACTGTTTTTT
cdr3_aa: CASSFRKATNEKLFF